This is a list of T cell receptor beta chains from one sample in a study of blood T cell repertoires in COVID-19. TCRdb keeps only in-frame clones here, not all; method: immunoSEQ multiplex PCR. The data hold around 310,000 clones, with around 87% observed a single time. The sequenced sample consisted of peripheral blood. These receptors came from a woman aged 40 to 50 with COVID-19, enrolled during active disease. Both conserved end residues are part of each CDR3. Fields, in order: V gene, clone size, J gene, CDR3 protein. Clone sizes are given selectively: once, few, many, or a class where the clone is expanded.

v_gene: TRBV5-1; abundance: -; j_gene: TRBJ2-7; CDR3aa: CASSYDMYEQYF
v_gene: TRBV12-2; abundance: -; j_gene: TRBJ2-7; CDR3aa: CASRLVVSAGAEYF
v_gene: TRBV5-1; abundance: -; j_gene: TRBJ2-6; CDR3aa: CASSPVGAHSGANVLTF
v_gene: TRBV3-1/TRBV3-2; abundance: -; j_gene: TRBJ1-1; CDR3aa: CASSQGSYTEAFF
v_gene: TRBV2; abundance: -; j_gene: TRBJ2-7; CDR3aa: CASRSMYYEQYF
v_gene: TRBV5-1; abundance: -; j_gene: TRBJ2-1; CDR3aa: CASRPWATSYNEQFF
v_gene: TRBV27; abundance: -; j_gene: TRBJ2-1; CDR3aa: CASSLRGRNEQFF
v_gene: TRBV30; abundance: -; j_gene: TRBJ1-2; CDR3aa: CAWISMGTDYGYTF
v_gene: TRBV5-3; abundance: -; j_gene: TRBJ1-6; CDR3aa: CARRIVRGQGSYNSPLHF
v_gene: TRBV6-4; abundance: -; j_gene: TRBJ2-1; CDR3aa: CASASGEYNEQFF
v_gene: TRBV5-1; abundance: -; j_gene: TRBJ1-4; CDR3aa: CASSLDRVNEKLFF
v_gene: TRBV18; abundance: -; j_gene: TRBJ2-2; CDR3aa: CASSLITGELFF
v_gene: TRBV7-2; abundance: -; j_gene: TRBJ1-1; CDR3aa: CASSLAGTNTEAFF
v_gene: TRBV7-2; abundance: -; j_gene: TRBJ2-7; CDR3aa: CASSLPSGSMDEQYF
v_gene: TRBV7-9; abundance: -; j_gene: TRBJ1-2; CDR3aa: CASSPRGGAYGYTF
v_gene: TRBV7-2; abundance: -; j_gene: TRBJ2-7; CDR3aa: CASSGAGTGSYEQYF
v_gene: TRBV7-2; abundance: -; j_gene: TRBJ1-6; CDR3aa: CASSNQGENSPLHF
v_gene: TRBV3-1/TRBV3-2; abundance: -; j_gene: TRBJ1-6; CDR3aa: CASSQARTGENSPLHF
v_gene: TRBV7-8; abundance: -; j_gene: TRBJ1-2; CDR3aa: CASSEMDSSYGYTF
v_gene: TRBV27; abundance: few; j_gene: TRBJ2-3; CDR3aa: CASTRRGPTDTQYF
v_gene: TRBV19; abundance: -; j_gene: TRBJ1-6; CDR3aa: CASKGVPYNSPLHF
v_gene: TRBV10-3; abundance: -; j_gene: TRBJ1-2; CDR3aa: CAISEGRPLNYGYTF
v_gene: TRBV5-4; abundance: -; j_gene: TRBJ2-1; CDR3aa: CASSSGYNEQFF
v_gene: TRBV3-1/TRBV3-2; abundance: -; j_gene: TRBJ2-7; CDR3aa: CASSQDAVGRYEQYF
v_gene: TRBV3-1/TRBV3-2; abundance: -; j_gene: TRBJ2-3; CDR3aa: CASSQGLAGGLGTDTQYF
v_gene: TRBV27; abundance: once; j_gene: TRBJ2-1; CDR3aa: CASSSYQRGYNEQFF
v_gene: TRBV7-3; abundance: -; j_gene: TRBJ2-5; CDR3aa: CASSLGGGAGETQYF
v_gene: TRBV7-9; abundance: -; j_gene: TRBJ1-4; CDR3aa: CASSSGTLRDEKLFF
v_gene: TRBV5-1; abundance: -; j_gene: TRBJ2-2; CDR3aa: CASLPMDRGTGELFF
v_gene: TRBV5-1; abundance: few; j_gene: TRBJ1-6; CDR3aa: CASSTGQGLDSPLHF
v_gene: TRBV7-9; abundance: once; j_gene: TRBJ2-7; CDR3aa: CASSPIRQAPGESEQYF